The clone carrying this T cell receptor gamma chain was detected only a few times. A far larger clone is off by one base, so a read error is likely. Other DNA sequences of this sample code for an identical CDR3. The CDR3 consists of 13 residues. Germline values: CDR1 EGSTGY, CDR2 YDSYTSSV. TCRdb redid clone calling on the multiplex PCR reads using CATT. The sample includes roughly 27,000 gamma-chain clones, around 3% seen only once; the top ten take roughly a third. This specimen belongs to a study of γδ T cells in repeated Plasmodium falciparum infection. Gammadelta T cells were flow-sorted from PBMC into Vgamma9/Vdelta2+ and Vdelta2-negative populations for bulk analysis.

The receptor's source is a pool of human donors (malaria-infected and uninfected, not separated). The chain uses TRGV4 and TRGJ1 or TRGJ2. The J gene comes from matching the DNA to germline here; TCRdb lacks it. Source material: gamma-delta T cells from blood. The DNA for the CDR3 is TGTGCCATCTGGGATGGGGGCTATTATAAGAAACTCTTT. Protein: CAIWDGGYYKKLF.